This record concerns one T cell receptor beta chain sequence. PCR employed 60 Vbeta and 13 Jbeta primers. Some clones are missing from TCRdb's copy, which holds only in-frame ones; the method was immunoSEQ multiplex PCR. The repertoire holds under 200,000 clones, with around 80% as singletons. This specimen belongs to a study of cytomegalovirus exposure and HLA in healthy donors. Germline CDR1 DFQATT, CDR2 SNEGSKA (reference sequence). V was cut by 5 bases and J by 6 bases, with 7 bases left in between. The CDR3 has 11 amino acids. This receptor was taken from a human donor in good health. J is TRBJ1-4 and V is TRBV20-1, with no clear D. The sequenced material came from PBMCs. DNA for the CDR3: TGCAGTGCTCGGGGTTATGAAAAACTGTTTTTT. This codes for CSARGYEKLFF.